These 22 T cell receptor beta chains were all obtained from the same sample, sequenced in a study of CD8+CD57+ T cells in acquired aplastic anemia (dated by TCRdb to between 2017 and 2018). Sequenced using an Illumina HiSeq 2000. Genomic DNA was used as template for profiling of TCR beta VDJ combinations and CDR3 sequences. Through fastp at Q25 and MiXCR, TCRdb rebuilt clones from the public reads, retaining in-frame beta chains. Every distinct CDR3 protein forms one entry, paired with its most common genes and DNA. The sample has about 260,000 distinct CDR3 sequences on record, roughly 82% of them singletons. The top ten hold approximately 40% of the sample. The patients picked for sequencing were ones in whom flow cytometry had shown an expansion of CD8+CD57+ cells. Sequenced material: sorted CD4+, CD8+, or CD8+CD57+ T cells (not recorded which) from PBMCs. Receptors originate from a human donor with aplastic anemia.

This sequence joins TRBV7-8 and TRBJ1-4; D gene uncertain. The CDR3 sequence is 14 residues long. Germline CDR1 reads SGHVS; CDR2 reads FQNEAQ. V lost 5 bases and J lost 14, with 21 bases in between. The CDR3 DNA reads as TGTGCCAGCAGCCCGGCGGGAGGAGTAGAAACGCTGTTTTTT. It translates to CASSPAGGVETLFF.

This sequence joins TRBV15 and TRBJ2-7, with 7 bases that match TRBD1. This CDR3 is built from 18 residues. Germline CDR1 and CDR2: LNHNV and YYDKDF (reference sequence). The CDR3 is CASSCDRDGTALSYEQYV. Here the CDR3 DNA reads TGTGCCAGCAGCTGTGATAGAGACGGGACAGCCCTTTCCTACGAGCAGTACGTC.

Details on this clonotype: The CDR3 ends on some other residue instead of the conserved phenylalanine or tryptophan, so this is likely a read error. Because the CDR3's place on the DNA is in doubt, the DNA is left out and the CDR3 is given as listed by TCRdb. V and J are TRBV9 and TRBJ2-3. The CDR3 numbers 13 amino acids, ends counted. Germline V CDR1 and CDR2: SGDLS, YYNGEE. This CDR3 is CASGDYQNSYDEL.

This clonotype was counted only a few times. V is TRBV7-9 and J is TRBJ2-6, with D perhaps matching TRBD2 (6 bases). Germline assignment: CDR1 SEHNR and CDR2 FQNEAQ (reference sequence). V was pared by 8 bases and J by 4 bases, with 18 bases between. This CDR3 contains 16 residues. CDR3 in DNA: TGTGCCAGCTCCCAAGCGGGTAGCTACGGGGCCAACGTCCTGACTTTC. This translates into CASSQAGSYGANVLTF.

This clonotype has a single count. The rearrangement links TRBV7-9 to TRBJ2-7; D is unclear. V was cut by 3 bases and J by 1 base, with 22 bases left in between. The CDR3 extends over 18 amino acids. The germline V gene has CDR1 SEHNR and CDR2 FQNEAQ (reference sequence). The CDR3 DNA sequence: TGTGCCAGCAGCTTTCATCCGGACGGGCCAGTATTTTCCTACGAGCAGTACGTC. Translating it yields CASSFHPDGPVFSYEQYV.

The chain recombines TRBV7-8 with TRBJ2-1; D ambiguous. This CDR3 spans 16 amino acids. The germline CDR1 and CDR2 sequences are SGHVS and FQNEAQ. V dropped 2 bases and J dropped 10 bases, with 21 bases sitting between them. CDR3 in amino acids: CASSLQRGPDSQEQFF. In nucleotides, the CDR3 is TGTGCCAGCAGCTTACAGAGAGGCCCCGATAGCCAGGAGCAGTTCTTC.

This clonotype was counted a few times. The rearrangement joins TRBV7-8 to TRBJ2-5, with 9 nucleotides matching TRBD2. The CDR3 totals 15 residues. CDR1 is SGHVS and CDR2 is FQNEAQ in the germline V gene. The junction had 7 bases not matched to a gene; V was cut back by 5 bases and J by 3 bases. CDR3 bases: TGTGCCAGCAGCGCTCTGGTAGCGGGGGAAGAGACCCAGTACTTC. Translated, it gives CASSALVAGEETQYF.

The V and J genes are TRBV7-8 and TRBJ2-7; no definite D call. The CDR3 sequence is 16 residues long. Germline lookup yields CDR1 SGHVS and CDR2 FQNEAQ. V was cut by 5 bases and J by 6 bases, with 23 bases left in between. CDR3 in amino acids: CASSARSETQQAEQYV. CDR3 coding DNA: TGTGCCAGCAGCGCACGGTCAGAGACGCAGCAGGCCGAGCAGTACGTC.

This clonotype occurred a few times. The rearrangement links TRBV19 to TRBJ2-3; D remains unclear. Germline V gives CDR1 LNHDA, CDR2 SQIVND (reference sequence). The V and J ends lost 6 bases and 6 bases respectively, with 16 bases between them. CDR3 length equals 14 residues. CDR3 in amino acids: CASSLTGSPDTQYF. As DNA, the CDR3 is TGTGCCAGTAGCTTAACGGGTAGTCCCGATACGCAGTATTTT.

This chain connects TRBV19 to TRBJ2-3; 12 bases are shared with TRBD2. J was trimmed by 6 bases and V by 9 bases; bases with no gene match: 13. Germline assignment: CDR1 LNHDA and CDR2 SQIVND (reference sequence). The CDR3 contains 16 residues. The CDR3, as DNA: TGTGCCAGCAGCTTAGCTAGCGGGGGGGACACTGATACGCAGTATTTT. Translating it yields CASSLASGGDTDTQYF.

This clonotype was counted a single time. The V call is TRBV19, the J call TRBJ2-7, with D hard to call. CDR1 is LNHDA, CDR2 SQIVND, per germline (reference sequence). This CDR3 has 16 amino acids. CDR3 in amino acids: CASSIPSEAYQAQFFV. CDR3 nucleotides: TGTGCCAGTAGTATACCGAGCGAAGCCTACCAGGCGCAGTTCTTCGTC.

This clonotype was seen a single time. The chain links TRBV24-1 to TRBJ2-1, with 14 positions matching TRBD2. Germline-derived CDR1 and CDR2 are KGHDR and SFDVKD. This CDR3 has 20 residues. Unmatched junction bases numbered 11, after V lost 2 bases and J lost 3 bases. CDR3 DNA: TGTGCCACCAGTGATTCCACCGGGACTAGCGGGAGTCGGAACTACAATGAGCAGTTCTTC. Translation gives CATSDSTGTSGSRNYNEQFF.

V usage is TRBV19 and J usage is TRBJ2-1; the D call may be TRBD1 or TRBD2 (6 bases each). CDR3 size: 16 residues. The germline gives CDR1 LNHDA, CDR2 SQIVND (reference sequence). V gave up 6 bases and J gave up 8 bases, with 23 bases separating them. For the CDR3, the DNA is TGTGCCAGTAGCAAGGGGGGCGGAAACGGTAAGGATGAGCAGTTCTTC. Protein product: CASSKGGGNGKDEQFF.

This clonotype was observed a handful of times. The rearrangement uses TRBV24-1 and TRBJ2-1; D gene uncertain. The CDR3 length is 12 residues. From germline, CDR1 is KGHDR and CDR2 SFDVKD. V lost 3 bases to trimming and J lost 9 bases, with 8 bases between them. The CDR3 DNA reads as TGTGCCACCAGTGATCTGGACGGTGAGCAGTTCTTC. Its translation: CATSDLDGEQFF.

This chain joins TRBV2 and TRBJ1-6, with D perhaps matching TRBD1 (5 bases). The germline V gene encodes CDR1 SNHLY and CDR2 FYNNEI. Deletions cut 6 bases from V and 17 bases from J, with 35 bases between. This CDR3 has 18 residues. The CDR3 coding sequence is TGTGCCAGCAGCGGGGAGGCCGGGGCGAACACTGAAAATTTCTTTGTCCACTTT. It encodes CASSGEAGANTENFFVHF. Full variable domain (missing parts from reference TRBV2 and TRBJ1-6): EPEVTQTPSHQVTQMGQEVILRCVPISNHLYFYWYRQILGQKVEFLVSFYNNEISEKSEIFDDQFSVERPDGSNFTLKIRSTKLEDSAMYFCASSGEAGANTENFFVHFGNGTRLTVT.

Only a few counts were recorded for this clonotype. The gene calls are TRBV7-6 and TRBJ2-7; maybe TRBD1 (6 bases). Trimming took off 2 bases at V and 4 bases at J, with 24 bases between the two ends. CDR1 SGHVS and CDR2 FNYEAQ come from the germline V gene. The length of the CDR3 is 18 residues. CDR3 loop: CASSLPHGTKETQYEQYV. In DNA, the CDR3 is TGTGCCAGCAGCTTACCCCACGGGACAAAAGAGACCCAGTACGAGCAGTACGTC.

Note on this clonotype: The CDR3 does not close with the conserved phenylalanine or tryptophan, likely indicating a read error. The V and J genes are TRBV4-3 and TRBJ1-2; 8 bases line up with TRBD1. The CDR3 runs 15 residues. Per germline, CDR1 LGHNA and CDR2 YSLEER. J was trimmed by 3 bases and V by 6 bases; bases with no gene match: 9. The DNA of the CDR3 is TGCGCCAGCAGGGCAGACAGGGGATTGGACTATGGCTACACCTCC. Its protein is CASRADRGLDYGYTS.

This clonotype occurred once. The chain recombines TRBV7-8 with TRBJ2-1; 7 nucleotides match TRBD2. This CDR3 is 17 amino acids long. Germline CDR1 reads SGHVS; CDR2 reads FQNEAQ. With V trimmed by 0 bases and J by 0 bases, 5 bases remained unmatched. This CDR3 reads CASSLAGGLSSYNEQFF. CDR3 nucleotides: TGTGCCAGCAGCTTAGCCGGGGGGTTAAGCTCCTACAATGAGCAGTTCTTC. Supplemented by reference TRBV7-8 and TRBJ2-1, the full variable domain reads GAGVSQSPRYKVAKRGQDVALRCDPISGHVSLFWYQQALGQGPEFLTYFQNEAQLDKSGLPSDRFFAERPEGSVSTLKIQRTQQEDSAVYLCASSLAGGLSSYNEQFFGPGTRLTVL.

The genes are TRBV7-8 and TRBJ2-3, with D possibly being TRBD1 or TRBD2 (6 bases each). The V gene lost 6 bases and the J gene lost 6 bases, with 16 bases spanning the gap. The CDR3 runs to 14 residues. Germline V gene lookup returns CDR1 SGHVS and CDR2 FQNEAQ. The CDR3 protein is CASSVGGGRDTQYF. The DNA of the CDR3 is TGTGCCAGCAGTGTAGGGGGAGGTCGCGATACGCAGTATTTT. Full variable domain (missing parts from reference TRBV7-8 and TRBJ2-3): GAGVSQSPRYKVAKRGQDVALRCDPISGHVSLFWYQQALGQGPEFLTYFQNEAQLDKSGLPSDRFFAERPEGSVSTLKIQRTQQEDSAVYLCASSVGGGRDTQYFGPGTRLTVL.

This chain connects TRBV7-3 to TRBJ1-1; the D is unclear. Germline V gene sequence: CDR1 SGHTA, CDR2 FQGTGA. The length of the CDR3 is 15 residues. V lost 7 bases and J 14 bases, leaving 29 bases between the germline ends. For the CDR3, the DNA is TGTGCCAGCACAAGAGAGGCCAACGCCGTTGAACACTCATTCTTT. It is translated as CASTREANAVEHSFF. The full variable domain, in which reference TRBV7-3 and TRBJ1-1 provide the parts outside the CDR3, is GAGVSQTPSNKVTEKGKYVELRCDPISGHTALYWYRQSLGQGPEFLIYFQGTGAADDSGLPNDRFFAVRPEGSVSTLKIQRTERGDSAVYLCASTREANAVEHSFFGQGTRLTVV.

Remarks on this clonotype: A read error may produce the germline difference seen at one junction end. The CDR3 loop is CASSLPGGAEAFF. CDR3 bases: TGTGCCAGCAGCTTACCAGGGGGGGCTGAAGCCTTTTTT. The chain employs TRBV7-2 and TRBJ1-1; the match to TRBD1 covers 7 bases. This CDR3 spans 13 amino acids. Germline V gene lookup returns CDR1 SGHTA and CDR2 FQGNSA.

V usage is TRBV7-8 and J usage is TRBJ2-7, with 7 bases fitting TRBD2. The CDR3 length is 15 residues. CDR1 and CDR2 (germline): SGHVS, FQNEAQ. With V trimmed by 2 bases and J by 13 bases, 17 bases remained unmatched. As DNA, the CDR3 is TGTGCCAGCAGCTTACCGGGAGGACCCGATACGCAGTATTACGTC. Residues: CASSLPGGPDTQYYV.